The 2 T cell receptor beta chains presented below share a single source sample, sequenced in a study of cytotoxic CD8 clonotypes in ibrutinib-treated CLL. TCRdb keeps only in-frame clones here, not all; method: immunoSEQ multiplex PCR. Here the sample spans some 150,000 clones, around 84% being singletons. The sequencing here drew on PBMCs, taken after 36 months of ibrutinib treatment. Every receptor here comes from a human donor with chronic lymphocytic leukemia.

V and J are TRBV10-3 and TRBJ1-1; D is ambiguous. The ends were cut back, 3 bases at V and 0 bases at J, with 5 bases in the middle. The germline V gene encodes CDR1 ENHRY and CDR2 SYGVKD. The CDR3 extends over 13 amino acids. CDR3 sequence: CAISDRMNTEAFF. DNA for the CDR3: TGTGCCATCAGTGACAGGATGAACACTGAAGCTTTCTTT.

The genes are TRBV6-5 and TRBJ1-2; D remains unclear. Germline CDR1 and CDR2: MNHEY and SVGAGI. The ends were cut back, 8 bases at V and 4 bases at J, with 17 bases in the middle. There are 14 residues in the CDR3. This CDR3 reads CASRRVVTAYGYTF. The DNA of the CDR3 is TGTGCCAGCCGCCGGGTGGTTACCGCCTATGGCTACACCTTC.